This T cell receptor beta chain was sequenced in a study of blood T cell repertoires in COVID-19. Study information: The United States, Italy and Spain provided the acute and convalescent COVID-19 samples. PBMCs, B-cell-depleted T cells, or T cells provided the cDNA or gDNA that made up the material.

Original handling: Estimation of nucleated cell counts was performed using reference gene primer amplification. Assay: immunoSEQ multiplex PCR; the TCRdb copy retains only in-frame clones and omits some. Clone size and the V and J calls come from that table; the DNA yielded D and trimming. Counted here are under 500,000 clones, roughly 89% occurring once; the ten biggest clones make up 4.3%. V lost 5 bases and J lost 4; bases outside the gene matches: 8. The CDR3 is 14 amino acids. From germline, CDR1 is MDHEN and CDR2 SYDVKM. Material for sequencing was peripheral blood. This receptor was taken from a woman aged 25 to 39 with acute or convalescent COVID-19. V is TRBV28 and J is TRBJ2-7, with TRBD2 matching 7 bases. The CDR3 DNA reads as TGTGCCAGCAGTCGCAAAGCGGGGTTATACGAGCAGTACTTC. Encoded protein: CASSRKAGLYEQYF.